Below are 14 T cell receptor beta chains sequenced from a single sample in a study of blood T cells in healthy people across ages. Alongside a J-beta primer mix, a sample-barcoded 5' primer served in a second PCR lasting roughly 7 to 11 cycles. TCRdb re-derived calls from the 5' RACE reads in MiXCR, one entry per CDR3 protein. The table has about 650,000 distinct CDR3 sequences, over 40% seen once. The source material was blood. Receptor source: a woman aged 80 or over in good health.

This clonotype was counted between two and nine times. The chain carries TRBV15 and TRBJ2-1, with D perhaps TRBD1 or TRBD2 (6 bases each). This CDR3 has 18 residues. V was pared by 7 bases and J by 0 bases, with 22 bases between. Germline values: CDR1 LNHNV, CDR2 YYDKDF (reference sequence). The DNA for the CDR3 is TGTGCCACCATCCCGGGACTGGGGGGCCGTAGCTCCTACAATGAGCAGTTCTTC. This sequence encodes CATIPGLGGRSSYNEQFF.

This clonotype has ten or more counts. This chain joins TRBV9 and TRBJ2-2, with 7 bases fitting TRBD2. Germline V gives CDR1 SGDLS, CDR2 YYNGEE. This CDR3 spans 16 amino acids. V was clipped by 2 bases and J by 3 bases; unmatched bases: 7. CDR3 DNA: TGTGCCAGCAGCGTCGATTCTAGCGGAGACACCGGGGAGCTGTTTTTT. Protein product: CASSVDSSGDTGELFF.

The rearrangement links TRBV20-1 to TRBJ2-5; D ambiguous. CDR3 length: 12 amino acids. Trimming removed 5 bases at V and 11 bases at J, with 18 bases between. The germline V gene encodes CDR1 DFQATT and CDR2 SNEGSKA (reference sequence). This CDR3 reads CSAPNPFVEQYF. The CDR3 DNA reads TGCAGTGCTCCAAATCCCTTCGTAGAGCAGTACTTC.

This clonotype occurred once. The V and J genes are TRBV12-5 and TRBJ1-1; TRBD1 aligns across 9 bases. This CDR3 region has 15 residues. The trim removed 5 bases at V and 6 bases at J, leaving 10 bases unmatched. CDR1 is LGHNT, CDR2 FRNRAP, per germline. The CDR3 protein is CASGPGTGRVSEAFF. DNA for the CDR3: TGTGCTAGTGGTCCTGGGACAGGGAGGGTTTCTGAAGCTTTCTTT.

In its sample, this clonotype was seen many times. The CDR3 sequence: CASSKYRSSGGPYQETQYF. The CDR3 DNA follows: TGTGCCAGCAGCAAATATCGGTCTAGCGGGGGCCCGTACCAAGAGACCCAGTACTTC. The chain recombines TRBV21-1 with TRBJ2-5; TRBD2, the table's D call, was not compared with the DNA. TRBV21-1 is shown as a pseudogene. The CDR3 has 19 residues.

Comments on this clonotype: Just one base apart from a much larger clone, this may be a read error. The V and J genes are TRBV5-5 and TRBJ2-3, with D perhaps matching TRBD1 (7 bases). This CDR3 contains 16 residues. The germline CDR1 and CDR2 sequences are SGHKS and YYEKEE (reference sequence). V shed 2 bases and J shed 4 bases, with 17 bases lying between them. The CDR3 loop is CASSFAGQFHADTQYF. CDR3 bases: TGTGCCAGCAGCTTTGCGGGACAGTTCCACGCAGATACGCAGTATTTT.

The table lists this clonotype with a few counts. V and J are TRBV7-9 and TRBJ1-3; D ambiguous. Germline-derived CDR1 and CDR2 are SEHNR and FQNEAQ (reference sequence). The CDR3 runs 17 residues. Trimming shortened V by 0 bases and J by 2 bases, and 14 bases separated the two germline ends. CDR3 sequence reads: CASSLASGIGTGNTIYF. The CDR3 DNA reads TGTGCCAGCAGCTTAGCGAGTGGGATAGGCACTGGAAACACCATATATTTT. The full variable domain, in which reference TRBV7-9 and TRBJ1-3 provide the parts outside the CDR3, is DTGVSQNPRHKITKRGQNVTFRCDPISEHNRLYWYRQTLGQGPEFLTYFQNEAQLEKSRLLSDRFSAERPKGSFSTLEIQRTEQGDSAMYLCASSLASGIGTGNTIYFGEGSWLTVV.

V and J are TRBV12-3 or TRBV12-4 and TRBJ1-5; weak D call: TRBD1 (5 bases). V dropped 6 bases and J dropped 6 bases, with 15 bases sitting between them. This CDR3 contains 14 residues. The CDR3 DNA follows: TGTGCCAGCAGCCTGCCGGGACGGAGTCAGCCCCAGCATTTT. Protein sequence: CASSLPGRSQPQHF.

The chain combines TRBV5-1 with TRBJ2-1; D might be TRBD1 (6 bases). V gave up 1 base and J gave up 0 bases, with 14 bases separating them. This CDR3 region has 17 residues. Germline V gives CDR1 SGHRS, CDR2 YFSETQ. DNA for the CDR3: TGCGCCAGCAGCTTGCCTACAGGGTCTTACTCCTACAATGAGCAGTTCTTC. It encodes CASSLPTGSYSYNEQFF.

This clonotype was found a few times. It may be a read error: a sequence one base away is much more abundant. The gene calls are TRBV6-6 and TRBJ2-5, with D perhaps matching TRBD2 (5 bases). Trimming removed 5 bases from V and 1 base from J, with 11 bases in between. The V gene's germline CDR1 is MNHNY and CDR2 SVGAGI (reference sequence). This CDR3 comprises 14 residues. The CDR3 sequence is CASSDSLAQETQYF. CDR3 DNA: TGTGCCAGCAGTGATTCCCTAGCCCAAGAGACCCAGTACTTC.

V gene TRBV27 combines with J gene TRBJ1-1, with unresolved D. The CDR3 length is 11 residues. Trimming pared 8 bases from V and 4 bases from J, leaving 8 bases between. Looked up from germline, CDR1 is MNHEY and CDR2 is SMNVEV (reference sequence). CDR3 loop: CASGRTTEAFF. The CDR3 DNA reads TGTGCCAGCGGAAGAACCACTGAAGCTTTCTTT.

This clonotype showed up many times. The chain combines TRBV9 with TRBJ2-3, with 10 nucleotides matching TRBD1. This CDR3 has 15 amino acids. The trim removed 7 bases at V and 4 bases at J, leaving 9 bases unmatched. Germline CDR1 SGDLS, CDR2 YYNGEE. The CDR3 is CASGRGQGFADTQYF. The DNA of the CDR3 is TGTGCCAGCGGACGGGGACAGGGGTTCGCAGATACGCAGTATTTT.

The sample holds one count of this clonotype. This chain uses TRBV14 with TRBJ2-6; D might be TRBD1 (5 bases). The CDR3 totals 17 residues. The V end was cut by 1 base, the J end by 0 bases, with 10 bases between. Germline CDR1 SGHDN, CDR2 FVKESK. The CDR3 reads CASSQVGVSSGANVLTF. In nucleotides, the CDR3 is TGTGCCAGCAGCCAAGTAGGGGTCTCCTCTGGGGCCAACGTCCTGACTTTC.

To note about this clonotype: A much more abundant neighbour one base away suggests this may be a read error. J is TRBJ2-1 and V is TRBV28; 8 nucleotides match TRBD1. The CDR3 consists of 15 residues. The germline V gene has CDR1 MDHEN and CDR2 SYDVKM. Trimming at V came to 5 bases and at J to 2 bases, leaving 5 bases not matched to a gene. The CDR3 spells CASSRPGGAYNEQFF. CDR3 sequence (DNA): TGTGCCAGCAGTCGACCAGGGGGCGCCTACAATGAGCAGTTCTTC.